The 4 T cell receptor beta chains in this list originate from one sample, sequenced in a study of T cell clusters in autoimmune cytopenias (dated by TCRdb to between 2018 and 2021). This sample was sequenced with an Illumina MiSeq. TRB rearrangements were amplified by multiplex PCR following a touch-down protocol, with the TRB-A and TRB-B primer pools mixed in one tube. The reads underwent TCRdb reprocessing, giving one record for each CDR3 protein sequence and no DNA. The sample table on file contains approximately 11,000 distinct CDR3 sequences. Together, the top ten hold 3% to 3.5% of the sample. For each sample, TRB amplification used roughly 250 ng of peripheral blood genomic DNA, equal to 35,000 to 45,000 genome equivalents. In addition, the sample was reused for a study of T cell repertoires in aging, cancer and after chemotherapy.

Sequenced sample: peripheral blood. The receptors were gathered from a human donor in good health.

This chain links TRBV4-2 with TRBJ2-6; there is no DNA to check the TCRdb D call of TRBD1. The CDR3 runs to 18 residues. CDR1 LGHNA and CDR2 YNFKEQ come from the germline V gene. The CDR3 region is CASIVETGNYSGANVLTF.

V usage is TRBV20-1 and J usage is TRBJ2-5; with no DNA, the TCRdb D assignment of TRBD1 cannot be verified. Germline V gives CDR1 DFQATT, CDR2 SNEGSKA (reference sequence). The CDR3 sequence is 12 residues long. The CDR3 region is CSASGGQETQYF.

The chain links TRBV6-1 to TRBJ2-7. This CDR3 region has 12 residues. The V gene's germline CDR1 is MNHNS and CDR2 SASEGT. The CDR3 loop reads CASSRDSWGQYF.

The V call is TRBV4-2, the J call TRBJ2-7; TCRdb lists TRBD1, though no DNA is available to test this call. The CDR3 totals 15 residues. Germline V gene lookup returns CDR1 LGHNA and CDR2 YNFKEQ. CDR3 sequence reads: CASSQLPGQAYEQYF.